The T cell receptor beta chain under discussion was sequenced for a study of T cell changes during pregnancy in multiple sclerosis. There are 17 residues in the CDR3. The germline gives CDR1 KGHSH, CDR2 LQKENI. V gave up 4 bases and J gave up 0 bases; unmatched junction bases: 9. Libraries were prepared by immunoSEQ multiplex PCR; TCRdb keeps only in-frame clonotypes and omits some of them. The sample carries roughly 50,000 clones, more than 85% recorded once. This clone was detected only once. This rearrangement joins TRBV18 to TRBJ2-3; 8 nucleotides align to TRBD1. The sequencing here drew on peripheral blood, taken after pregnancy. The TCR comes from a female donor in good health, enrolled as a control in a pregnancy study. The CDR3 reads CASSRLGQGSSTDTQYF. DNA for the CDR3: TGTGCCAGCTCACGGCTAGGACAGGGTTCAAGCACAGATACGCAGTATTTT.